This T cell receptor beta chain was recorded in a study of T cells in Graves' hyperthyroidism and ophthalmopathy. Worth noting for this clonotype: Its target is unknown.

Using RNA transcripts as the source, TCR beta CDR3 regions were amplified. The HTBI primer set drove a first-round RT-PCR of the TCR CDR3. MiXCR was run by TCRdb on the multiplex PCR reads, yielding one entry per CDR3 protein. This table has hundreds of thousands of distinct CDR3 sequences, 14% to 15% appearing once. Diagnostic assessment was based on clinical symptoms, serum thyroxine and TRAb, thyroid ultrasound and orbital computed tomography. Fresh peripheral blood, roughly 10 ml, was the source of the PBMCs. Study-level results: A model of 13 V-J pairs discriminated ophthalmopathy from stable hyperthyroidism. Expanded thyroid clonotypes (above 0.001) were mostly also found in blood.

Sample: blood. The TCR comes from a man aged 18 to 29 with Graves' ophthalmopathy.

The CDR3 protein is CASSDRPSYEQYF. CDR3 in DNA: TGTGCCAGCAGTGACAGGCCCTCCTACGAGCAGTACTTC. This chain links TRBV2 with TRBJ2-7; D is uncertain. The germline gives CDR1 SNHLY, CDR2 FYNNEI. The CDR3 runs 13 residues. The germline V and J ends were trimmed by 3 bases and 0 bases, with 6 bases remaining between them.